These 29 T cell receptor beta chains originate from one sample sequenced in a study of T-cell reconstitution after alpha-beta-depleted transplantation in children. The TCRbeta library was prepared with unique molecular identifiers. TCRdb passed the PCR reads through MiXCR, listing each CDR3 protein once. The sample gives roughly 300,000 distinct CDR3 sequences, roughly 12% of which show up once; 23% is in the top ten. Sequences were derived from peripheral blood, sampled 180 days after TCRalphabeta/CD19-depleted stem cell transplant. All receptors derive from a male patient aged 2-15 years who had a stem cell transplant for chronic granulomatous disease, so the T cells may come from the graft donor.

This clonotype was recorded many times. The chain couples TRBV29-1 to TRBJ2-7, with D possibly being TRBD2 (5 bases). V dropped 6 bases and J dropped 1 base, with 19 bases sitting between them. This CDR3 is 15 amino acids long. Germline CDR1 and CDR2: SQVTM and ANQGSEA. The CDR3 is CSVSGGRLPSYEQYF. The CDR3 coding sequence is TGCAGCGTCTCCGGCGGCAGACTACCTTCCTACGAGCAGTACTTC.

A few counts support this clonotype. V is TRBV12-3 or TRBV12-4 and J is TRBJ2-1; D uncertain. The V end was cut by 2 bases, the J end by 9 bases, with 8 bases between. This CDR3 contains 12 residues. In nucleotides, the CDR3 is TGTGCCAGCAGTTTAAGTTTGTCTGAGCAGTTCTTC. Translated: CASSLSLSEQFF.

This clonotype has just a few counts. Sequence at one end of the junction differs from germline and may be a read error. This chain connects TRBV10-3 to TRBJ1-3; 7 positions match TRBD1. This CDR3 spans 12 amino acids. Germline CDR1 ENHRY, CDR2 SYGVKD. CDR3 in DNA: TGTGCCATCAGTGAAGAAGACAGGGCCCGACATTTT. Translation gives CAISEEDRARHF.

This clonotype was seen repeatedly, ten times or more. This chain links TRBV12-3 or TRBV12-4 with TRBJ1-5; a weak D match, TRBD1 (5 bases). Between the trimmed V and J ends, which lost 3 bases and 7 bases, there was a span of 19 bases. The CDR3 spans 16 residues. Here the CDR3 DNA reads TGTGCCAGCAGTTTCTCTCCCTCCGACAGTAGGCAGCCCCAGCATTTT. Protein product: CASSFSPSDSRQPQHF.

This clonotype was counted many times. DNA for the CDR3: TGTGCCAGCAGTAGCCTAGCGGGAATCACAGATACGCAGTATTTT. This gives the protein CASSSLAGITDTQYF. V is TRBV6-1 and J is TRBJ2-3, with TRBD2 matching over 9 bases. The germline CDR1 and CDR2 sequences are MNHNS and SASEGT. Trimming took 5 bases from V and 2 from J; bases not matched to a gene: 5. The CDR3 covers 15 residues.

This clonotype was counted many times. The chain carries TRBV7-8 and TRBJ2-3; 8 bases align to TRBD2. This CDR3 comprises 18 residues. The trim removed 3 bases at V and 2 bases at J, leaving 13 bases unmatched. Germline lookup yields CDR1 SGHVS and CDR2 FQNEAQ. CDR3: CASSFPAGGLEFTDTQYF. The CDR3 DNA is TGTGCCAGCAGCTTCCCTGCGGGGGGACTAGAGTTCACAGATACGCAGTATTTT.

Regarding this clonotype: A much bigger clone sits one base away, suggesting this may be a read error. The chain links TRBV6-2 or TRBV6-3 to TRBJ1-5; no firm D call. CDR1 MNHEY and CDR2 SVGEGT come from the germline V gene. Trimming took 8 bases from V and 8 from J, leaving 10 bases between them. The CDR3 consists of 11 residues. Written as DNA, the CDR3 is TGTGCCAGCTGTTGGCGGGAGCCCCAGCATTTT. This codes for CASCWREPQHF.

Ten or more counts support this clonotype. The chain uses TRBV12-3 or TRBV12-4 and TRBJ2-4, with 7 bases aligning to TRBD2. V was clipped by 3 bases and J by 1 base; unmatched bases: 6. The CDR3 is 16 amino acids. The DNA for the CDR3 is TGTGCCAGCAGTTTTTTGGGGGAGGGCGCCAAAAACATTCAGTACTTC. Its protein product is CASSFLGEGAKNIQYF.

The table lists this clonotype with many counts. The chain carries TRBV28 and TRBJ1-4; maybe TRBD1 (6 bases). Germline loops: CDR1 MDHEN, CDR2 SYDVKM. V lost 6 bases, J lost 5 bases, and 13 bases lay in between. This CDR3 is built from 14 residues. As DNA, the CDR3 is TGTGCCAGCAGATCCGGGACAAGGAATGAAAAACTGTTTTTT. Translation: CASRSGTRNEKLFF.

A few counts support this clonotype. This rearrangement joins TRBV7-2 to TRBJ2-1, with 7 bases identical to TRBD1. V trimming: 5 bases; J trimming: 8 bases; junction bases outside the gene matches: 6. In germline, CDR1 is SGHTA, CDR2 FQGNSA. The CDR3 extends over 13 amino acids. The CDR3 coding sequence is TGTGCCAGCAGCCCCAGAGGGGGCTATGAGCAGTTCTTC. It codes for CASSPRGGYEQFF.

This clonotype was observed many times. The chain combines TRBV9 with TRBJ2-2, with 11 bases lining up with TRBD2. The trim removed 2 bases at V and 6 bases at J, leaving 9 bases unmatched. Germline-derived CDR1 and CDR2 are SGDLS and YYNGEE. The CDR3 is 17 amino acids. The CDR3 DNA reads TGTGCCAGCAGCGTTTCCTCTAGCGGGAGGCCCCCCGGGGAGCTGTTTTTT. Amino acids: CASSVSSSGRPPGELFF.

CDR3 region: CASSQDSGAANYGYTF. CDR3 DNA: TGCGCCAGCAGCCAAGATAGCGGGGCAGCTAACTATGGCTACACCTTC. The chain employs TRBV4-1 and TRBJ1-2, with D perhaps TRBD1 (5 bases). Trimming took 0 bases from V and 0 from J, leaving 11 bases between them. The CDR3 is made up of 16 amino acids. Germline V gene sequence: CDR1 MGHRA, CDR2 YSYEKL.

This clonotype was observed many times. V and J are TRBV29-1 and TRBJ2-7, with no clear D. The V gene lost 2 bases and the J gene lost 3 bases, with 8 bases spanning the gap. Germline V lookup: CDR1 SQVTM, CDR2 ANQGSEA. The CDR3 has 12 residues. Here the CDR3 DNA reads TGCAGCGTTGAAACCAACTACTACGAGCAGTACTTC. This gives the protein CSVETNYYEQYF.

The genes are TRBV5-6 and TRBJ2-3; TRBD1 or TRBD2 may be the D gene (5 bases each). CDR1 and CDR2 from the germline V gene are SGHDT and YYEEEE. V was trimmed by 0 bases and J by 4 bases, leaving 15 bases between them. The CDR3 runs 16 residues. The CDR3 here is CASSLGGTPAADTQYF. The CDR3 nucleotides are TGTGCCAGCAGCTTGGGGGGGACCCCCGCGGCAGATACGCAGTATTTT.

There are many counts of this clonotype. The chain links TRBV12-3 or TRBV12-4 to TRBJ2-7; possibly TRBD2 for D (6 bases). With 6 bases removed from V and 3 bases from J, the gap between germline ends came to 18 bases. This CDR3 is 15 amino acids long. The CDR3 sequence: CASSPPGDDFYEQYF. In DNA form, the CDR3 reads TGTGCCAGCAGCCCACCGGGGGACGACTTCTACGAGCAGTACTTC.

The sample holds many counts of this clonotype. The gene calls are TRBV6-2 or TRBV6-3 and TRBJ2-1; D remains ambiguous. CDR1 and CDR2 from the germline V gene are MNHEY and SVGEGT. Trimming removed 5 bases at V and 0 bases at J, with 8 bases between. This CDR3 has 14 amino acids. CDR3 DNA: TGTGCCAGCAGTGAGACTGACTCCTACAATGAGCAGTTCTTC. This translates into CASSETDSYNEQFF.

There are many counts of this clonotype. The chain is built from TRBV24-1 and TRBJ1-1; no clear D. The CDR3 is 13 amino acids. The germline V and J ends were trimmed by 7 bases and 1 base, with 9 bases remaining between them. Germline CDR1 KGHDR, CDR2 SFDVKD. CDR3 nucleotides: TGTGCCACCAGAAGAACTGAGAACACTGAAGCTTTCTTT. Its translation is CATRRTENTEAFF.

This clonotype showed up many times. The chain employs TRBV29-1 and TRBJ1-1; no firm D call. The V and J ends lost 7 bases and 4 bases respectively, with 16 bases between them. The V gene's germline CDR1 is SQVTM and CDR2 ANQGSEA. The CDR3 covers 13 residues. CDR3 sequence (DNA): TGCAGCGCCAAAGTCGGGGTGGGCACTGAAGCTTTCTTT. Its protein product is CSAKVGVGTEAFF.

This clonotype was counted at least ten times. This chain links TRBV7-2 with TRBJ1-1; D gene uncertain. V dropped 5 bases and J dropped 5 bases, with 18 bases sitting between them. The CDR3 covers 15 residues. Germline CDR1 reads SGHTA; CDR2 reads FQGNSA. CDR3 in amino acids: CASSTRVWGTTEAFF. In DNA, the CDR3 is TGTGCCAGCAGCACTCGGGTGTGGGGTACGACTGAAGCTTTCTTT.

CDR3: CSAQASGEGSFLYEQYF. Written as DNA, the CDR3 is TGCAGTGCCCAGGCTTCGGGCGAGGGCTCTTTTCTGTACGAGCAGTACTTC. The J gene is TRBJ2-7, the V gene TRBV20-1; possibly TRBD2 for D (5 bases). From germline, CDR1 is DFQATT and CDR2 SNEGSKA (reference sequence). The CDR3 covers 17 residues. Deletions cut 6 bases from V and 4 bases from J, with 28 bases between.

This clonotype has a count of ten or more. The rearrangement uses TRBV29-1 and TRBJ1-1; D remains ambiguous. Germline CDR1 reads SQVTM; CDR2 reads ANQGSEA. V dropped 1 base and J dropped 6 bases, with 12 bases sitting between them. The CDR3 length is 13 residues. The DNA for the CDR3 is TGCAGCGTTGAAGGGCGCGGTAAGGCTGAAGCTTTCTTT. The encoded protein is CSVEGRGKAEAFF.

This clonotype has at least ten counts. The chain has TRBV5-5 and TRBJ2-4, with D tentatively TRBD1 or TRBD2 (6 bases each). This CDR3 is built from 16 residues. Trimming cost V 5 bases and J 1 base, with 16 bases left between them. The V gene's germline CDR1 is SGHKS and CDR2 YYEKEE (reference sequence). In DNA, the CDR3 is TGTGCCAGCAGTCGGAGGGGGGTTTCGGCCAAAAACATTCAGTACTTC. Protein product: CASSRRGVSAKNIQYF. The full variable domain, completed using reference TRBV5-5 and TRBJ2-4, is DAGVTQSPTHLIKTRGQQVTLRCSPISGHKSVSWYQQVLGQGPQFIFQYYEKEERGRGNFPDRFSARQFPNYSSELNVNALLLGDSALYLCASSRRGVSAKNIQYFGAGTRLSVL.

This clonotype was counted many times. The gene calls are TRBV5-5 and TRBJ2-3; no reliable D call. This CDR3 has 15 amino acids. Trimming removed 0 bases at V and 2 bases at J, with 10 bases between. Germline-derived CDR1 and CDR2 are SGHKS and YYEKEE (reference sequence). The CDR3 loop is CASSLGRQDTDTQYF. The CDR3 nucleotides read TGTGCCAGCAGCTTGGGTCGGCAGGACACAGATACGCAGTATTTT.

Only a few counts were recorded for this clonotype. The chain has TRBV5-1 and TRBJ1-1; a weak D match, TRBD1 (5 bases). Germline V gives CDR1 SGHRS, CDR2 YFSETQ. Deletions cut 2 bases from V and 4 bases from J, with 18 bases between. This CDR3 is built from 16 residues. Written as DNA, the CDR3 is TGCGCCAGCAGCTTTGTCGGCACTACGAGGGGCACTGAAGCTTTCTTT. Amino acids: CASSFVGTTRGTEAFF.

Many counts were recorded for this clonotype. This sequence joins TRBV5-1 and TRBJ2-5; no definite D call. Trimming removed 0 bases from V and 1 base from J, with 13 bases in between. Germline CDR1 is SGHRS and CDR2 is YFSETQ. This CDR3 region has 16 residues. CDR3 nucleotides: TGCGCCAGCAGCTTGGCCGCGCGACAATCCCAAGAGACCCAGTACTTC. Translation: CASSLAARQSQETQYF.

This clonotype was recorded at least ten times. The rearrangement links TRBV12-3 or TRBV12-4 to TRBJ1-2; 9 positions match TRBD1. This CDR3 comprises 15 residues. The trim removed 11 bases at V and 2 bases at J, leaving 12 bases unmatched. The CDR3 nucleotides read TGTGCCGTACGCCGGGGACAGGGATTAAACTATGGCTACACCTTC. It encodes CAVRRGQGLNYGYTF.

The table lists this clonotype with many counts. The gene calls are TRBV4-3 and TRBJ2-7; tentatively, D is TRBD1 (5 bases). Germline CDR1 reads LGHNA; CDR2 reads YSLEER. The CDR3 extends over 15 amino acids. V was clipped by 0 bases and J by 3 bases, with 12 bases between them. The chain's CDR3 is CASSQEGTRVYEQYF. The CDR3 DNA follows: TGCGCCAGCAGCCAAGAGGGAACCAGGGTCTACGAGCAGTACTTC.

At least ten counts were recorded for this clonotype. The rearrangement joins TRBV27 to TRBJ2-1; TRBD2 matches 10 bases. This CDR3 region has 19 residues. Trimming cost V 3 bases and J 5 bases; bases outside gene matches: 16. Germline CDR1 MNHEY, CDR2 SMNVEV (reference sequence). The CDR3 DNA reads TGTGCCAGCAGTTTTAGGGCCTTTGAGACTAGCGGGTACCACAATGAGCAGTTCTTC. Protein: CASSFRAFETSGYHNEQFF.

This clonotype was recorded at least ten times. This chain connects TRBV7-9 to TRBJ2-5, with D possibly being TRBD2 (6 bases). The V and J ends lost 5 bases and 1 base respectively, with 11 bases between them. The V gene's germline CDR1 is SEHNR and CDR2 FQNEAQ (reference sequence). The CDR3 runs to 14 residues. CDR3 in amino acids: CASSVLAVQETQYF. CDR3 DNA: TGTGCCAGCAGCGTCTTAGCGGTCCAAGAGACCCAGTACTTC.